This T cell receptor beta chain appears in the sequencing data of a study of blood T cell repertoires in COVID-19. Assay used: immunoSEQ multiplex PCR; TCRdb lists only in-frame clones, some missing. The table includes around 71,000 clones, around nine tenths detected once. Trimming cost V 2 bases and J 5 bases, with 8 bases left between them. The CDR3 is 13 amino acids. CDR1 SGHAT and CDR2 FQNNGV come from the germline V gene. The sequencing input was peripheral blood. The genes are TRBV11-2 and TRBJ2-3; D gene ambiguous. The sequence came from a woman aged 55-70 years with acute or convalescent COVID-19. This CDR3 reads CASSLSEGDTQYF. Written as DNA, the CDR3 is TGTGCCAGCAGCTTAAGCGAAGGAGATACGCAGTATTTT.